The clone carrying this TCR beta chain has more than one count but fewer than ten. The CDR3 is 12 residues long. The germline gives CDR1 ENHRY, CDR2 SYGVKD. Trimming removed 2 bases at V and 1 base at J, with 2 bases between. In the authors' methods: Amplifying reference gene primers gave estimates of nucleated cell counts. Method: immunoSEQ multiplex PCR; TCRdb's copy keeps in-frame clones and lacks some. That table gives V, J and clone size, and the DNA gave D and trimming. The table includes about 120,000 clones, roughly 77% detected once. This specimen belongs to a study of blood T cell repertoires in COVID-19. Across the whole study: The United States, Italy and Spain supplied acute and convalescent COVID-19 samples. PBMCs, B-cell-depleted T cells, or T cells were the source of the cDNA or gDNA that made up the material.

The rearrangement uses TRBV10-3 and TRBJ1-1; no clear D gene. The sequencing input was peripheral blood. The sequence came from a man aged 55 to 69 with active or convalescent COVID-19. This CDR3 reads CAISERNTEAFF. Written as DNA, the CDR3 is TGTGCCATCAGTGAGCGGAACACTGAAGCTTTCTTT.